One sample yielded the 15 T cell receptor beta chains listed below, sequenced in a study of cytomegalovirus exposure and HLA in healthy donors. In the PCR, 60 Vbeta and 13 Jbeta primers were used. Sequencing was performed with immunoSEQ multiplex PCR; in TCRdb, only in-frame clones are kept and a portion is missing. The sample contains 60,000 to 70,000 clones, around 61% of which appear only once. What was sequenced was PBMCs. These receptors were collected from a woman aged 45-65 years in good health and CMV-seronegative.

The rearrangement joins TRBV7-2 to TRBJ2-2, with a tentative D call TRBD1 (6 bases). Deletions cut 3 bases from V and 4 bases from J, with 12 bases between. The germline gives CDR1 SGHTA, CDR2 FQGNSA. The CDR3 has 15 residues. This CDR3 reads CASSFQGRGTGELFF. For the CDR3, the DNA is TGTGCCAGCAGCTTTCAGGGGCGAGGCACCGGGGAGCTGTTTTTT.

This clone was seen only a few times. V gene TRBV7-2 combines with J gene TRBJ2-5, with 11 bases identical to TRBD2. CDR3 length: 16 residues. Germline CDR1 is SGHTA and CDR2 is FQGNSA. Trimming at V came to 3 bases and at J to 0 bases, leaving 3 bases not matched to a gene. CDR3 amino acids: CASSFRGLADQETQYF. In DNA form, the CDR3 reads TGTGCCAGCAGCTTCCGGGGACTAGCGGACCAAGAGACCCAGTACTTC.

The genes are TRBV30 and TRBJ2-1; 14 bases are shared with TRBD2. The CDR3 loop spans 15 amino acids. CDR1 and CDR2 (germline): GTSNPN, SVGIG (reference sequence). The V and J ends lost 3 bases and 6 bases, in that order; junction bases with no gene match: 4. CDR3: CAWSRTSGRLNEQFF. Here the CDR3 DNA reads TGTGCCTGGAGCCGGACTAGCGGGAGGCTCAATGAGCAGTTCTTC.

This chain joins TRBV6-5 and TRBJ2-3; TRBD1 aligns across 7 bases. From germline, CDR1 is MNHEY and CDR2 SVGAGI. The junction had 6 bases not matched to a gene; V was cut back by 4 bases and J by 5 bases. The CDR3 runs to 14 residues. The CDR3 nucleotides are TGTGCCAGCAGTTGGGGGACAGTTTTAGATACGCAGTATTTT. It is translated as CASSWGTVLDTQYF.

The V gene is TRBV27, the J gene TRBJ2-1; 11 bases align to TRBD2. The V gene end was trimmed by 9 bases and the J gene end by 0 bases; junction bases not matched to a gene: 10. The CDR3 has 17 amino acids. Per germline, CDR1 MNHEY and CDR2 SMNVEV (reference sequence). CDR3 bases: TGTGCCAGTAGACTAGCGGGGAACCCGAGCTCCTACAATGAGCAGTTCTTC. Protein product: CASRLAGNPSSYNEQFF.

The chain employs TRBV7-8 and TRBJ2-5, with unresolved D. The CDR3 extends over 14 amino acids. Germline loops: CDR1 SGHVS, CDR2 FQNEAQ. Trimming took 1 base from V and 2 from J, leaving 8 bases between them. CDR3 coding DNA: TGTGCCAGCAGCTTAGGGGCGCAGCAAGAGACCCAGTACTTC. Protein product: CASSLGAQQETQYF.

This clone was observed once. DNA of the CDR3: TGTGCCAGCTCACTGACCAAAGGGGGATCCGGGGAGCTGTTTTTT. Amino acid sequence: CASSLTKGGSGELFF. The gene calls are TRBV18 and TRBJ2-2, with a possible D match to TRBD1 (6 bases). The CDR3 extends over 15 amino acids. Germline V gene lookup returns CDR1 KGHSH and CDR2 LQKENI. V lost 4 bases to trimming and J lost 6 bases, with 15 bases between them.

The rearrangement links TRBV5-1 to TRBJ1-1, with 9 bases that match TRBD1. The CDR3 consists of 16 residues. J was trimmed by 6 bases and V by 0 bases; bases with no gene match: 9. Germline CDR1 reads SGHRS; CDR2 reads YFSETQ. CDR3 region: CASSLASGTGSAEAFF. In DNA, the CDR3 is TGCGCCAGCAGCTTGGCTTCTGGGACAGGGTCTGCTGAAGCTTTCTTT.

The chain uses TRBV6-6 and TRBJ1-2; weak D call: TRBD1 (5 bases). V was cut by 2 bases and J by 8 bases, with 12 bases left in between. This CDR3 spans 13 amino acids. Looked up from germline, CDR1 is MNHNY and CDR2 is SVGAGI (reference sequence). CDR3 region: CASSYGAIEGYTF. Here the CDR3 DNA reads TGTGCCAGCAGTTACGGGGCAATTGAGGGCTACACCTTC.

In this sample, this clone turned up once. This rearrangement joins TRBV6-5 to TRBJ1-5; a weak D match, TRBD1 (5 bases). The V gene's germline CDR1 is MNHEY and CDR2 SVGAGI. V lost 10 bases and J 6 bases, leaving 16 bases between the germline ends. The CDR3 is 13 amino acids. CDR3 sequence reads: CATRGGIAQPQHF. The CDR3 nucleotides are TGTGCCACGCGGGGCGGGATAGCTCAGCCCCAGCATTTT.

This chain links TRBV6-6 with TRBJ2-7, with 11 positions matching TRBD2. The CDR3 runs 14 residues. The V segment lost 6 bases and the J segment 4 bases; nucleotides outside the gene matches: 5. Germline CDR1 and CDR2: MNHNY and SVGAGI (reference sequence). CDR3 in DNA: TGTGCCAGCAGCCACGGACTAGCGGGTTACGAGCAGTACTTC. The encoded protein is CASSHGLAGYEQYF.

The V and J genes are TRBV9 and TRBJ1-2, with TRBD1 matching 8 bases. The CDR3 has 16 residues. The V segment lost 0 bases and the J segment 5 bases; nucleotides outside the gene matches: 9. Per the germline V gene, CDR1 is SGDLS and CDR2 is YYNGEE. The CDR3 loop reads CASSVGSTGVLYGYTF. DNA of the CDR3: TGTGCCAGCAGCGTAGGGTCGACAGGGGTCCTGTATGGCTACACCTTC.

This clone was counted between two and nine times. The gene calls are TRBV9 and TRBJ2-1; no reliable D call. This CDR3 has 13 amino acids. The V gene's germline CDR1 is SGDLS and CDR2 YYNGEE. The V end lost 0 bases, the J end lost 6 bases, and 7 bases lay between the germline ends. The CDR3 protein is CASSVGASNEQFF. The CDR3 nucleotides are TGTGCCAGCAGCGTAGGGGCTTCCAATGAGCAGTTCTTC.

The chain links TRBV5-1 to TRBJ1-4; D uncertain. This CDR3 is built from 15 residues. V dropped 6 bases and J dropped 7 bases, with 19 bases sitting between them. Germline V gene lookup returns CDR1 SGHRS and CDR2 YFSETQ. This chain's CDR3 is CASTRGGGETEKLFF. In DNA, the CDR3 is TGCGCCAGCACCCGAGGAGGCGGAGAGACTGAAAAACTGTTTTTT.

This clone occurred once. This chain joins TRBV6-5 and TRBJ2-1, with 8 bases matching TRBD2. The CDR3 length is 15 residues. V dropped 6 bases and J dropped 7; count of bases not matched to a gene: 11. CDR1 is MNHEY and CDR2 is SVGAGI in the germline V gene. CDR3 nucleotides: TGTGCCAGCAGGGGGACTAGGGGTCTAGTAAATGAGCAGTTCTTC. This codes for CASRGTRGLVNEQFF.